This TCR beta chain was sequenced during a study of response to subunit inactivated influenza vaccine. Findings and caveats of the study: The authors proposed limited new T cell recruitment per seasonal influenza vaccination.

With regard to this clonotype: Its antigen is unknown.

CDR1 and CDR2 from the germline V gene are ENHRY and SYGVKD. The CDR3 has 12 residues. V gave up 3 bases and J gave up 2 bases, with 4 bases separating them. TCRdb used MiXCR to reprocess the RT-PCR reads, holding one entry per CDR3 protein. The profile shows approximately 730,000 distinct CDR3 sequences, approximately 14% of them singletons. The chain combines TRBV10-3 with TRBJ1-2; D ambiguous. This receptor was taken from a man aged 45-65 years who received an inactivated influenza vaccine. The sequenced sample was PBMCs from blood, obtained 14 to 15 days before vaccination. CDR3 protein: CAISEQNYGYTF. The CDR3 bases are TGTGCCATCAGTGAACAGAACTATGGCTACACCTTC.